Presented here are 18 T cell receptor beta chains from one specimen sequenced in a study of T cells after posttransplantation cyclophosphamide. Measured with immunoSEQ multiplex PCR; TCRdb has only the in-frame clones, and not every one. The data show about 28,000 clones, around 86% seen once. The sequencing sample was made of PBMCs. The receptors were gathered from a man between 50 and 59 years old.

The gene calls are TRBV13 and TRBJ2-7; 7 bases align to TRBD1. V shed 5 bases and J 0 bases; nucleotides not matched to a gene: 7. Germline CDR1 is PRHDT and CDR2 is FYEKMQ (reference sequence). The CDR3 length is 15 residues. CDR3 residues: CASSLYRQGSYEQYF. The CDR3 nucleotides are TGTGCCAGCAGCCTCTACCGACAGGGCTCCTACGAGCAGTACTTC.

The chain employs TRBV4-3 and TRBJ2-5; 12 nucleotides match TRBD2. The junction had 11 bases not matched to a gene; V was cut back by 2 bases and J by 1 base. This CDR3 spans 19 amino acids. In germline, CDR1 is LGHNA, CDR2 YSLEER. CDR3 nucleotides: TGCGCCAGCAGCCAAATGCGCTCTAGCGGGGGGGAATTCCAAGAGACCCAGTACTTC. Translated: CASSQMRSSGGEFQETQYF.

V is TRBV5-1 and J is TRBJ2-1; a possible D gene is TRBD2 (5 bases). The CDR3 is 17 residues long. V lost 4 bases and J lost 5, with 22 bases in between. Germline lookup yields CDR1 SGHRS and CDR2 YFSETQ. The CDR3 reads CASSPRTTSRLNNEQFF. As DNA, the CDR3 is TGCGCCAGCAGCCCAAGAACCACTAGTAGGCTTAACAATGAGCAGTTCTTC.

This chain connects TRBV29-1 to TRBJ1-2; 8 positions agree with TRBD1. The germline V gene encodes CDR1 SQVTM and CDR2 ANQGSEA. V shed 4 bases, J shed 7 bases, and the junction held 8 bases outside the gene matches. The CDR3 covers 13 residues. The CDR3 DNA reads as TGCAGCGTTGTCGGGCAGGGGGCGACTGGCTACACCTTC. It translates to CSVVGQGATGYTF.

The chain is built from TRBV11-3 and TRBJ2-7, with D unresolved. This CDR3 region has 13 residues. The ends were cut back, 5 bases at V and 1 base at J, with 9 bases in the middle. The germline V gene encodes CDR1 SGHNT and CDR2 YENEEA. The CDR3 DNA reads TGTGCCAGCAGCGGTCCCAGGTCCTACGAGCAGTACTTC. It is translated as CASSGPRSYEQYF. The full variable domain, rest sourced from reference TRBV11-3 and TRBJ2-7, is EAGVVQSPRYKIIEKKQPVAFWCNPISGHNTLYWYLQNLGQGPELLIRYENEEAVDDSQLPKDRFSAERLKGVDSTLKIQPAELGDSAVYLCASSGPRSYEQYFGPGTRLTVT.

The CDR3 loop reads CASSPTSQSTDTQYF. The CDR3 DNA reads as TGTGCCAGCAGCCCGACCTCACAGAGCACAGATACGCAGTATTTT. The rearrangement links TRBV5-4 to TRBJ2-3, with no clear D. Germline V gene data show CDR1 as SGHNT and CDR2 as YYREEE (reference sequence). The CDR3 is 15 amino acids. V shed 4 bases and J shed 0 bases, with 12 bases lying between them.

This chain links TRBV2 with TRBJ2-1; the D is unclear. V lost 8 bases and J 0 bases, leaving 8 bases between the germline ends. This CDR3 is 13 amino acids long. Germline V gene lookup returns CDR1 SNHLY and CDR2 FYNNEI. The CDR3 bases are TGTGCCAGCCAGGCGAGCTCCTACAATGAGCAGTTCTTC. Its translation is CASQASSYNEQFF.

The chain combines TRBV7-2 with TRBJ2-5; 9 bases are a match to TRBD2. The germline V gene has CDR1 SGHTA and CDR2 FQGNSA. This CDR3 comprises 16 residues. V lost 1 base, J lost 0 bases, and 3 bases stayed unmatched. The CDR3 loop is CASSLGLAGNQETQYF. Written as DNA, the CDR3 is TGTGCCAGCAGCTTAGGGCTAGCGGGAAACCAAGAGACCCAGTACTTC.

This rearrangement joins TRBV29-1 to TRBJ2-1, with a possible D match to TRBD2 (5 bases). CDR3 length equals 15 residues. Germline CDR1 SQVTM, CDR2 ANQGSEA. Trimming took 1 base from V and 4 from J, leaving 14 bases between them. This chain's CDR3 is CSVEVGSKVYNEQFF. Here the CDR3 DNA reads TGCAGCGTTGAAGTGGGGAGTAAGGTTTACAATGAGCAGTTCTTC.

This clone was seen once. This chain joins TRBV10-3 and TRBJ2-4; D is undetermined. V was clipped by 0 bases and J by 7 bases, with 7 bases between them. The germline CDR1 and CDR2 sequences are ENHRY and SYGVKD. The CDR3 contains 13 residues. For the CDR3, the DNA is TGTGCCATCAGTGAGTCCGGGTTGAACATTCAGTACTTC. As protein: CAISESGLNIQYF.

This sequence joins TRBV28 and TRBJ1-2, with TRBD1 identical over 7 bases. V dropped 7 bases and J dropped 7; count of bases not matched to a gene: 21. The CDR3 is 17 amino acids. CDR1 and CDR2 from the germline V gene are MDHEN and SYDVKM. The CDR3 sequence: CASTKLTTQGRRSGYTF. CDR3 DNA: TGTGCCAGCACAAAGTTAACCACACAGGGGCGTCGGAGTGGCTACACCTTC.

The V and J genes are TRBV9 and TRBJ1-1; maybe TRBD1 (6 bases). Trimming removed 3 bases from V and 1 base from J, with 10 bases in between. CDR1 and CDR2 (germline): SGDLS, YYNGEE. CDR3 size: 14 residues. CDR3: CASSAATGNTEAFF. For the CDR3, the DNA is TGTGCCAGCAGCGCCGCGACAGGGAACACTGAAGCTTTCTTT. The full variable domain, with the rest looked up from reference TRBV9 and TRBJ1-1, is DSGVTQTPKHLITATGQRVTLRCSPRSGDLSVYWYQQSLDQGLQFLIQYYNGEERAKGNILERFSAQQFPDLHSELNLSSLELGDSALYFCASSAATGNTEAFFGQGTRLTVV.

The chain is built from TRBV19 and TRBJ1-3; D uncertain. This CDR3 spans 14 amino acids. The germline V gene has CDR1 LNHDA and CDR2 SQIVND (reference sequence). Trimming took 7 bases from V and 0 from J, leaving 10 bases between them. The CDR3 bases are TGTGCCAGTACCCCGACATACTCTGGAAACACCATATATTTT. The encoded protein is CASTPTYSGNTIYF.

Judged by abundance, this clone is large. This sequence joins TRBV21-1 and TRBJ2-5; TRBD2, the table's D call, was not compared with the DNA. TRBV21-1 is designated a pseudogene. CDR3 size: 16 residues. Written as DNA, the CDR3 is TGTGCCAGCAGCAAACTACTAGCGGGGTTCCAAGAGACCCAGTACTTC. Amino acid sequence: CASSKLLAGFQETQYF.

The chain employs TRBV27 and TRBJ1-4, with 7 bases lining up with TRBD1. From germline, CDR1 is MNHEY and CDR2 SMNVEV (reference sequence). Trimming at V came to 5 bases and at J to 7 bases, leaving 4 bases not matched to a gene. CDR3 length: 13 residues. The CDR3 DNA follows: TGTGCCAGCAGTCGACAGGGTGGTGAAAAACTGTTTTTT. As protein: CASSRQGGEKLFF.

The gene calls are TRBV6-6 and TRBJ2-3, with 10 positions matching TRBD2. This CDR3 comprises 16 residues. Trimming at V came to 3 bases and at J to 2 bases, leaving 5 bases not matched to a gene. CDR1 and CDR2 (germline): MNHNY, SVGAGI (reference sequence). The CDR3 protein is CASSYRLAGVTDTQYF. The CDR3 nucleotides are TGTGCCAGCAGTTATCGGCTAGCGGGAGTCACAGATACGCAGTATTTT.

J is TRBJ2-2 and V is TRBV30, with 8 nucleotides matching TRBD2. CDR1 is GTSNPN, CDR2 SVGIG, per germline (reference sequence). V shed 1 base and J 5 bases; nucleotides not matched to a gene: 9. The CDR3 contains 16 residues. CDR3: CAWSAWAGGETGELFF. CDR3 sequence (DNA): TGTGCCTGGAGTGCGTGGGCGGGAGGTGAGACCGGGGAGCTGTTTTTT.

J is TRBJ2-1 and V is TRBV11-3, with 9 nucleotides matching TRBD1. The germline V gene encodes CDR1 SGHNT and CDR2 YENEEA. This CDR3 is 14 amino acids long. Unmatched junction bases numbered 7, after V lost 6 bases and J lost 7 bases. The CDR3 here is CASRTGQGNNEQFF. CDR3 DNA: TGTGCCAGCAGGACGGGACAGGGAAATAATGAGCAGTTCTTC.